The rows below give T cell receptor beta chains drawn from one sample of a study of T cell responses to AZD1222 COVID-19 vaccine. TCRdb's table, derived via immunoSEQ multiplex PCR, lists solely in-frame clones and lacks some. The sample carries 95,000 to 150,000 clones, roughly 90% recorded once. This material consisted of peripheral blood, taken on day 0 of AZD1222 vaccination. These receptors were collected from an adult in good health. Both conserved end residues are part of each CDR3. Fields, in order: CDR3 protein, CDR3 DNA, J gene, V gene, D gene, clone size. The D gene is left open where the match is weak. For some rows the clone size is stated as once, few or many, or as a class when expanded; others skip it.

CDR3: CASSQSLNINQPQHF
DNA: TGTGCCAGCAGCCAATCACTGAACATCAATCAGCCCCAGCATTTT
J: TRBJ1-5
V: TRBV16
D: -
size: once

CDR3: CASRPLFQGAPGAFF
DNA: TGTGCCAGCAGACCCCTGTTCCAGGGGGCCCCCGGCGCTTTCTTT
J: TRBJ1-1
V: TRBV28
D: TRBD1
size: -

CDR3: CASTTEGPNTEAFF
DNA: TGTGCCAGCACCACGGAAGGACCCAACACTGAAGCTTTCTTT
J: TRBJ1-1
V: TRBV5-6
D: -
size: once

CDR3: CASSSGDLQETQYF
DNA: TGTGCCAGCAGTTCGGGGGACCTGCAAGAGACCCAGTACTTC
J: TRBJ2-5
V: TRBV28
D: -
size: -

CDR3: CASGRREGGTDTQYF
DNA: TGTGCCAGCGGTCGGCGGGAGGGTGGCACAGATACGCAGTATTTT
J: TRBJ2-3
V: TRBV28
D: TRBD2
size: -

CDR3: CASSSGTGLGNSPLHF
DNA: TGCGCCAGCAGCTCCGGAACAGGTCTGGGTAATTCACCCCTCCACTTT
J: TRBJ1-6
V: TRBV5-1
D: -
size: -

CDR3: CASSLNLLSSTDTQYF
DNA: TGTGCCAGCAGCTTAAATTTGCTATCTAGCACAGATACGCAGTATTTT
J: TRBJ2-3
V: TRBV13
D: -
size: once

CDR3: CATSPRGGAVTDTQYF
DNA: TGTGCCACCAGCCCCCGCGGGGGGGCCGTAACAGATACGCAGTATTTT
J: TRBJ2-3
V: TRBV15
D: TRBD2
size: -

CDR3: CASSPVQETQYF
DNA: TGTGCCAGCTCACCAGTACAAGAGACCCAGTACTTC
J: TRBJ2-5
V: TRBV18
D: -
size: once

CDR3: CASSERDEAFF
DNA: TGCGCCAGCAGCGAAAGAGATGAAGCTTTCTTT
J: TRBJ1-1
V: TRBV5-1
D: -
size: -

CDR3: CASSPPGRGANVLTF
DNA: TGTGCCAGCAGCCCCCCGGGTCGAGGGGCCAACGTCCTGACTTTC
J: TRBJ2-6
V: TRBV28
D: -
size: -

CDR3: CASSLLSIGELFF
DNA: TGTGCCAGCTCTTTATTAAGTATTGGGGAGCTGTTTTTT
J: TRBJ2-2
V: TRBV6-5
D: -
size: -

CDR3: CASRVVGNEKLFF
DNA: TGTGCCAGCAGAGTCGTAGGGAATGAAAAACTGTTTTTT
J: TRBJ1-4
V: TRBV28
D: -
size: -

CDR3: CASSLASAGGDTQYF
DNA: TGTGCCAGCAGCTTAGCTTCAGCGGGGGGAGATACGCAGTATTTT
J: TRBJ2-3
V: TRBV7-2
D: TRBD2
size: -

CDR3: CATRGVLRYEQYF
DNA: TGTGCCACCAGAGGAGTCTTAAGGTACGAGCAGTACTTC
J: TRBJ2-7
V: TRBV19
D: -
size: -

CDR3: CASSFPNGADSPLHF
DNA: TGTGCCAGCAGTTTCCCTAACGGAGCTGATTCACCCCTCCACTTT
J: TRBJ1-6
V: TRBV28
D: -
size: -

CDR3: CASSQLRAGGNNEQFF
DNA: TGTGCCAGCAGCCAACTTAGAGCGGGGGGAAACAATGAGCAGTTCTTC
J: TRBJ2-1
V: TRBV4-2
D: TRBD2
size: -

CDR3: CASSLGGIKDQPQHF
DNA: TGTGCCAGCAGCTTGGGGGGCATCAAGGATCAGCCCCAGCATTTT
J: TRBJ1-5
V: TRBV5-4
D: -
size: -

CDR3: CASSRQGEAQHF
DNA: TGTGCCAGCAGCCGTCAGGGAGAGGCCCAGCATTTT
J: TRBJ1-5
V: TRBV3-1/TRBV3-2
D: -
size: -

CDR3: CASTPRGLNQPQHF
DNA: TGTGCCAGTACCCCTCGAGGGCTCAATCAGCCCCAGCATTTT
J: TRBJ1-5
V: TRBV19
D: -
size: -

CDR3: CASSQSEGLAGETQYF
DNA: TGTGCCAGCAGCCAAAGTGAAGGGCTAGCGGGAGAGACCCAGTACTTC
J: TRBJ2-5
V: TRBV4-2
D: TRBD2
size: -

CDR3: CASSQTIQGWEAFF
DNA: TGTGCCAGCAGTCAAACCATACAGGGTTGGGAAGCTTTCTTT
J: TRBJ1-1
V: TRBV27
D: -
size: -

CDR3: CASSKSSTEGTQYF
DNA: TGTGCCAGCAGTAAATCGAGTACTGAGGGTACGCAGTATTTT
J: TRBJ2-3
V: TRBV5-6
D: -
size: -

CDR3: CASRGTVGRTEQYF
DNA: TGTGCCAGCAGGGGGACAGTGGGGCGCACCGAGCAGTACTTC
J: TRBJ2-7
V: TRBV28
D: TRBD1
size: -

CDR3: CASSKAGIGGEEDEAFF
DNA: TGTGCCAGCAGCAAAGCGGGTATTGGGGGCGAAGAGGATGAAGCTTTCTTT
J: TRBJ1-1
V: TRBV21-1
D: -
size: -

CDR3: CASSLAGSPPPDTQYF
DNA: TGCGCCAGCAGCTTGGCCGGAAGCCCACCCCCCGATACGCAGTATTTT
J: TRBJ2-3
V: TRBV5-1
D: -
size: -

CDR3: CASSELWRNSPLHF
DNA: TGTGCCAGCAGTGAACTGTGGAGGAATTCACCCCTCCACTTT
J: TRBJ1-6
V: TRBV6-1
D: -
size: -

CDR3: CSVSPGVYGYTF
DNA: TGCAGCGTTTCTCCGGGGGTCTATGGCTACACCTTC
J: TRBJ1-2
V: TRBV29-1
D: -
size: -

CDR3: CASSFYSVGLEKLFF
DNA: TGTGCCAGCAGTTTCTACAGTGTCGGCCTTGAAAAACTGTTTTTT
J: TRBJ1-4
V: TRBV27
D: -
size: -

CDR3: CASSLSPPQGSTANEQYF
DNA: TGTGCCAGCAGCTTAAGCCCCCCACAAGGGTCGACGGCTAACGAGCAGTACTTC
J: TRBJ2-7
V: TRBV7-6
D: -
size: once